Presented here are 7 T cell receptor beta chains from one specimen sequenced in a study of CD8 T cells in ankylosing spondylitis. Each CDR3 protein is one row after TCRdb ran MiXCR on the 5' RACE reads. The sample includes more than 200,000 distinct CDR3 sequences, about 24% of them seen just once. Material: blood, either unsorted or a sorted T cell fraction (not recorded which). The source of these receptors is a male donor with ankylosing spondylitis or in good health (not recorded which).

There are a few counts of this clonotype. The rearrangement joins TRBV20-1 to TRBJ1-4; no clear D. V was trimmed by 0 bases and J by 8 bases, leaving 10 bases between them. Germline CDR1 DFQATT, CDR2 SNEGSKA (reference sequence). This CDR3 comprises 13 residues. The CDR3 here is CSAREGGSEKLFF. As DNA, the CDR3 is TGCAGTGCTAGAGAGGGCGGTTCGGAAAAACTGTTTTTT.

This clonotype was seen ten or more times. This chain joins TRBV12-3 or TRBV12-4 and TRBJ2-3; unclear D gene. V was cut by 7 bases and J by 4 bases, with 6 bases left in between. The length of the CDR3 is 11 residues. CDR3 in amino acids: CASIQADTQYF. CDR3 DNA sequence: TGTGCCAGCATTCAGGCAGATACGCAGTATTTT.

This clonotype has a count of ten or more. In DNA, the CDR3 is TGCAGCGTTGCGAGGGGGCTAGCGGGGAACACCGGGGAGCTGTTTTTT. Translating gives CSVARGLAGNTGELFF. The chain recombines TRBV29-1 with TRBJ2-2; D may be TRBD2 (8 bases). V lost 4 bases, J lost 1 base, and 16 bases lay in between. The CDR3 is made up of 16 amino acids. Germline V gene lookup returns CDR1 SQVTM and CDR2 ANQGSEA.

This clonotype was picked up a small number of times. This rearrangement joins TRBV12-3 or TRBV12-4 to TRBJ2-1; TRBD2 agrees at 9 bases. The length of the CDR3 is 16 residues. V dropped 6 bases and J dropped 0; count of bases not matched to a gene: 6. CDR3 nucleotides: TGTGCCAGCAGACCTAGTAGCGGGGGCTCCTACAATGAGCAGTTCTTC. Its protein product is CASRPSSGGSYNEQFF.

This clonotype was counted only a few times. This chain uses TRBV6-1 with TRBJ1-5, with D perhaps TRBD1 (6 bases). V was cut by 2 bases and J by 6 bases, with 17 bases left in between. CDR3 length equals 16 residues. Looked up from germline, CDR1 is MNHNS and CDR2 is SASEGT. The CDR3 loop reads CASSEWGWGPRQPQHF. The CDR3 DNA is TGTGCCAGCAGTGAATGGGGATGGGGGCCTCGTCAGCCCCAGCATTTT.

V and J are TRBV20-1 and TRBJ2-5, with 12 positions matching TRBD2. The V gene's germline CDR1 is DFQATT and CDR2 SNEGSKA (reference sequence). The CDR3 contains 16 residues. Trimming took 1 base from V and 5 from J; bases not matched to a gene: 8. The CDR3 loop reads CSARVSSGGAKETQYF. CDR3 in DNA: TGCAGTGCTAGAGTGTCTAGCGGGGGGGCCAAGGAGACCCAGTACTTC.

This clonotype was detected a few times. The V gene is TRBV4-1, the J gene TRBJ2-2; 10 bases match TRBD1. The CDR3 is 17 residues long. V trimming: 1 base; J trimming: 6 bases; junction bases outside the gene matches: 8. Germline CDR1 reads MGHRA; CDR2 reads YSYEKL. This CDR3 is CASSQGVLGTGAGELFF. CDR3 DNA: TGCGCCAGCAGCCAAGGGGTATTGGGGACAGGGGCCGGGGAGCTGTTTTTT.